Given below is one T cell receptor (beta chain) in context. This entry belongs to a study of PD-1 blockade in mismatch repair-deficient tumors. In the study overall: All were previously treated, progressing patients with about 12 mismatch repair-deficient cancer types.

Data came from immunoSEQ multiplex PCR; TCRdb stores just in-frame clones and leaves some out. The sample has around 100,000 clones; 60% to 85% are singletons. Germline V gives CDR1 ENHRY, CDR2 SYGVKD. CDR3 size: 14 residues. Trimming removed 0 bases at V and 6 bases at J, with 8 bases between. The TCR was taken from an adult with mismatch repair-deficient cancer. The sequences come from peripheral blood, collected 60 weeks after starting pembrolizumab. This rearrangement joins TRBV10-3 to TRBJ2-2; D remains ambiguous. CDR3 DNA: TGTGCCATCAGTGAGTCGGTGGCCCCCGGGGAGCTGTTTTTT. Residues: CAISESVAPGELFF.